Below are 30 T cell receptor beta chains sequenced from a single sample in a study of cytomegalovirus exposure and HLA in healthy donors. The PCR used 60 Vbeta and 13 Jbeta primers. Clones were sequenced by immunoSEQ multiplex PCR, and TCRdb holds only the in-frame ones, with some missing. The sample records about 180,000 clones, 70% to 80% being singletons. Input material: PBMCs. The origin of the receptors is a man aged 18 to 29 in good health and CMV-seronegative.

CDR3 DNA: TGTGCCAGCAGGGAGGGGGCAGGTGGCTACACCTTC. It is translated as CASREGAGGYTF. The chain carries TRBV6-5 and TRBJ1-2; the match to TRBD1 covers 7 bases. The ends lost 6 bases at V and 7 bases at J; junction bases unmatched: 5. The germline V gene encodes CDR1 MNHEY and CDR2 SVGAGI. The CDR3 spans 12 residues.

The CDR3 coding sequence is TGTGCCAGCAGCCGGGACAGTGGCTCCTACAATGAGCAGTTCTTC. Its translation: CASSRDSGSYNEQFF. The chain combines TRBV4-2 with TRBJ2-1, with 7 bases matching TRBD1. Per the germline V gene, CDR1 is LGHNA and CDR2 is YNFKEQ. The trim removed 4 bases at V and 0 bases at J, leaving 3 bases unmatched. CDR3 size: 15 residues.

A single count supports this clone. The germline gene is not matched at one end of the junction; a read error may be the cause. The V and J genes are TRBV6-6 and TRBJ1-2; D unclear. Germline V gene lookup returns CDR1 MNHNY and CDR2 SVGAGI (reference sequence). This CDR3 spans 16 amino acids. The CDR3 loop is CASSYLSEGGSHGCTF. The CDR3 region has the DNA TGTGCCAGCAGTTATCTATCGGAGGGAGGGTCCCATGGCTGCACCTTC.

This sequence joins TRBV7-2 and TRBJ2-7; 9 nucleotides agree with TRBD2. The CDR3 consists of 14 residues. Looked up from germline, CDR1 is SGHTA and CDR2 is FQGNSA. V shed 6 bases and J 6 bases; nucleotides not matched to a gene: 9. CDR3 in DNA: TGTGCCAGCAGAAAGGCGGGGGGGCCCCGCGAGCAGTACTTC. This gives the protein CASRKAGGPREQYF.

This clone was counted a few times. The junction differs from germline at one of its ends, possibly a read error. The genes are TRBV6-1 and TRBJ2-7, with a weak D call TRBD2 (5 bases). The CDR3 sequence is 11 residues long. Germline V CDR1 and CDR2: MNHNS, SASEGT. The CDR3, as DNA: TGTGCCAGCAGTGAAAGTCGAGGGCAGTCCTTC. Translating gives CASSESRGQSF.

The chain employs TRBV20-1 and TRBJ2-1, with TRBD1 identical over 8 bases. The CDR3 runs 11 residues. V shed 6 bases, J shed 9 bases, and the junction held 4 bases outside the gene matches. Germline CDR1 DFQATT, CDR2 SNEGSKA (reference sequence). CDR3 coding DNA: TGCAGTGCATCCAGGGGGCGTGAGCAGTTCTTC. It yields the protein CSASRGREQFF.

The chain combines TRBV29-1 with TRBJ2-7; the match to TRBD1 covers 11 bases. The CDR3 length is 15 residues. From germline, CDR1 is SQVTM and CDR2 ANQGSEA. Trimming removed 5 bases from V and 3 bases from J; junction bases left unmatched: 9. Here the CDR3 DNA reads TGCAGCGTTTTCATTCCCGGGACAGGGGGCTACGAGCAGTACTTC. Its translation: CSVFIPGTGGYEQYF.

This rearrangement joins TRBV5-4 to TRBJ2-3, with TRBD2 matching 7 bases. Germline V gene data show CDR1 as SGHNT and CDR2 as YYREEE (reference sequence). Unmatched junction bases numbered 5, after V lost 3 bases and J lost 1 base. The CDR3 spans 15 residues. The CDR3 DNA is TGTGCCAGCAGCTGGGGGGGAGGGGGCACAGATACGCAGTATTTT. Encoded protein: CASSWGGGGTDTQYF.

The V call is TRBV6-5, the J call TRBJ1-1, with 9 bases that match TRBD1. With 7 bases clipped from V and 9 bases from J, the junction kept 9 bases outside the gene matches. The length of the CDR3 is 13 residues. Germline CDR1 and CDR2: MNHEY and SVGAGI. This CDR3 reads CASINLQGAQAFF. CDR3 coding DNA: TGTGCCAGCATCAACCTACAGGGGGCGCAAGCTTTCTTT.

V gene TRBV10-1 combines with J gene TRBJ2-5; 8 nucleotides agree with TRBD2. The CDR3 length is 16 residues. Germline trimming cut 0 bases from V and 2 bases from J; bases unmatched to any gene: 5. Germline CDR1 is WNHNN and CDR2 is SYGVQD (reference sequence). This chain's CDR3 is CASSESSGTRQETQYF. The DNA of the CDR3 is TGCGCCAGCAGTGAGTCGTCGGGGACTAGGCAAGAGACCCAGTACTTC.

Comment on this clone: Other DNA sequences within the sample encode an identical CDR3. J is TRBJ2-5 and V is TRBV7-2; 14 bases match TRBD2. Per the germline V gene, CDR1 is SGHTA and CDR2 is FQGNSA. CDR3 length: 16 amino acids. The V segment lost 3 bases and the J segment 2 bases; nucleotides outside the gene matches: 2. CDR3 loop: CASSLGLAGAQETQYF. The DNA of the CDR3 is TGTGCCAGCAGCTTGGGACTAGCGGGAGCTCAAGAGACCCAGTACTTC.

The rearrangement uses TRBV6-5 and TRBJ2-7; 8 bases are shared with TRBD1. Germline values: CDR1 MNHEY, CDR2 SVGAGI. The CDR3 has 14 residues. The V segment lost 5 bases and the J segment 2 bases; nucleotides outside the gene matches: 5. CDR3 sequence reads: CASSPDRGPYEQYF. CDR3 DNA: TGTGCCAGCAGTCCCGACAGGGGACCCTACGAGCAGTACTTC.

This clone was counted a single time. V is TRBV13 and J is TRBJ2-3; 8 bases align to TRBD2. This CDR3 is built from 16 residues. Trimming at V came to 5 bases and at J to 8 bases, leaving 15 bases not matched to a gene. CDR1 is PRHDT, CDR2 FYEKMQ, per germline (reference sequence). CDR3 sequence (DNA): TGTGCCAGCAGCCCTCCCCTTGAGCGGGAGTGGCGTACGCAGTATTTT. Translation: CASSPPLEREWRTQYF. Complete variable domain (other parts from reference TRBV13 and TRBJ2-3): AAGVIQSPRHLIKEKRETATLKCYPIPRHDTVYWYQQGPGQDPQFLISFYEKMQSDKGSIPDRFSAQQFSDYHSELNMSSLELGDSALYFCASSPPLEREWRTQYFGPGTRLTVL.

This chain uses TRBV19 with TRBJ1-5, with TRBD1 identical over 7 bases. V lost 1 base to trimming and J lost 5 bases; unmatched junction nucleotides: 5. The CDR3 runs 15 residues. Germline V gives CDR1 LNHDA, CDR2 SQIVND (reference sequence). The CDR3 DNA reads as TGTGCCAGTAGTATAGCGGCAGGGGGGCATCAGCCCCAGCATTTT. It is translated as CASSIAAGGHQPQHF. Filled out from reference TRBV19 and TRBJ1-5, the complete variable domain reads DGGITQSPKYLFRKEGQNVTLSCEQNLNHDAMYWYRQDPGQGLRLIYYSQIVNDFQKGDIAEGYSVSREKKESFPLTVTSAQKNPTAFYLCASSIAAGGHQPQHFGDGTRLSIL.

The chain employs TRBV9 and TRBJ2-2; 9 nucleotides align to TRBD1. Germline V gene sequence: CDR1 SGDLS, CDR2 YYNGEE. There are 16 residues in the CDR3. With 2 bases clipped from V and 5 bases from J, the junction kept 7 bases outside the gene matches. The chain's CDR3 is CASSVVQGAPTGELFF. The CDR3 DNA reads TGTGCCAGCAGCGTTGTACAGGGGGCGCCGACCGGGGAGCTGTTTTTT. The full variable domain, in which reference TRBV9 and TRBJ2-2 provide the parts outside the CDR3, is DSGVTQTPKHLITATGQRVTLRCSPRSGDLSVYWYQQSLDQGLQFLIQYYNGEERAKGNILERFSAQQFPDLHSELNLSSLELGDSALYFCASSVVQGAPTGELFFGEGSRLTVL.

The V call is TRBV7-6, the J call TRBJ1-2; 7 positions agree with TRBD1. Trimming cost V 5 bases and J 7 bases; bases outside gene matches: 19. The CDR3 consists of 17 residues. CDR1 and CDR2 (germline): SGHVS, FNYEAQ. CDR3 region: CASSPSSRQGPTAGYTF. CDR3 nucleotides: TGTGCCAGCAGCCCGAGTAGCAGACAGGGTCCCACCGCTGGCTACACCTTC.

This clone was detected only once. This rearrangement joins TRBV7-6 to TRBJ2-1; 7 bases align to TRBD2. The J segment lost 0 bases and the V segment lost 1 base, leaving 12 bases of the junction unmatched. The CDR3 runs 19 residues. CDR1 is SGHVS, CDR2 FNYEAQ, per germline. CDR3 protein: CASSLEVGRGDFSYNEQFF. The CDR3 nucleotides read TGTGCCAGCAGCTTAGAGGTGGGGAGGGGCGATTTCTCCTACAATGAGCAGTTCTTC.

The chain employs TRBV4-2 and TRBJ2-3; D may be TRBD2 (6 bases). The germline V gene encodes CDR1 LGHNA and CDR2 YNFKEQ. This CDR3 contains 16 residues. V dropped 1 base and J dropped 4 bases, with 15 bases sitting between them. As DNA, the CDR3 is TGTGCCAGCAGCCAAGGCATGCGCGGGATCCCAGATACGCAGTATTTT. Translating gives CASSQGMRGIPDTQYF.

The CDR3 DNA reads TGTGCCAGCAAGTGGGGCCAGGATTCACCCCTCCACTTT. Protein sequence: CASKWGQDSPLHF. The chain employs TRBV6-5 and TRBJ1-6; D is perhaps TRBD1 (5 bases). The CDR3 contains 13 residues. The germline V gene has CDR1 MNHEY and CDR2 SVGAGI. Trimming left V 7 bases short and J 8 bases short, with 12 bases between.

The chain links TRBV15 to TRBJ2-3, with 7 positions matching TRBD2. Germline CDR1 is LNHNV and CDR2 is YYDKDF (reference sequence). Trimming removed 5 bases from V and 6 bases from J; junction bases left unmatched: 5. This CDR3 has 13 amino acids. As DNA, the CDR3 is TGTGCCACCAGCGGGGGGGGTTTGGATACGCAGTATTTT. Translated: CATSGGGLDTQYF. The full variable domain, its missing parts supplied by reference TRBV15 and TRBJ2-3, is DAMVIQNPRYQVTQFGKPVTLSCSQTLNHNVMYWYQQKSSQAPKLLFHYYDKDFNNEADTPDNFQSRRPNTSFCFLDIRSPGLGDTAMYLCATSGGGLDTQYFGPGTRLTVL.

The genes are TRBV9 and TRBJ1-3; D may be TRBD1 (6 bases). This CDR3 region has 15 residues. Germline V CDR1 and CDR2: SGDLS, YYNGEE. Between the trimmed V and J ends, which lost 0 bases and 2 bases, there was a span of 9 bases. In DNA, the CDR3 is TGTGCCAGCAGCGTAGCGGCAGGGGCTGGAAACACCATATATTTT. Residues: CASSVAAGAGNTIYF. The whole variable domain, remainder taken from reference TRBV9 and TRBJ1-3, is DSGVTQTPKHLITATGQRVTLRCSPRSGDLSVYWYQQSLDQGLQFLIQYYNGEERAKGNILERFSAQQFPDLHSELNLSSLELGDSALYFCASSVAAGAGNTIYFGEGSWLTVV.

The CDR3 DNA sequence: TGTGCCAGCAGCGTCCGACTAGGCTACAATGAGCAGTTCTTC. As protein: CASSVRLGYNEQFF. This rearrangement joins TRBV7-2 to TRBJ2-1; the D gene is possibly TRBD2 (6 bases). The germline V gene encodes CDR1 SGHTA and CDR2 FQGNSA. The CDR3 runs 14 residues. Trimming removed 5 bases at V and 3 bases at J, with 11 bases between.

The rearrangement uses TRBV4-1 and TRBJ2-5; 7 bases line up with TRBD2. The J call is doubtful: the DNA matches TRBJ2-7 better. CDR1 MGHRA and CDR2 YSYEKL come from the germline V gene. The CDR3 contains 15 residues. CDR3 in DNA: TGCGCCAGCAGCCAAGGGTCGGCTAGCGGCTACGAGCAGTACTTC. Amino acids: CASSQGSASGYEQYF.

The rearrangement links TRBV15 to TRBJ2-7; the match to TRBD1 covers 9 bases. Germline V gene data show CDR1 as LNHNV and CDR2 as YYDKDF (reference sequence). CDR3 length: 15 residues. The V and J ends lost 4 bases and 0 bases, in that order; junction bases with no gene match: 4. CDR3 bases: TGTGCCACCAGCAAGGGACAGGGCCTCTCCTACGAGCAGTACTTC. Translating it yields CATSKGQGLSYEQYF.

This rearrangement joins TRBV5-1 to TRBJ2-5, with TRBD1 matching 8 bases. Germline lookup yields CDR1 SGHRS and CDR2 YFSETQ. After removal of 0 bases from V and 0 bases from J, the junction contained 4 bases not matched to a gene. The CDR3 is made up of 16 amino acids. CDR3 loop: CASSLGTGSNQETQYF. CDR3 bases: TGCGCCAGCAGCTTGGGGACAGGGTCCAACCAAGAGACCCAGTACTTC.

The rearrangement joins TRBV28 to TRBJ1-4; weak D call: TRBD1 (6 bases). The V end was cut by 6 bases, the J end by 0 bases, with 17 bases between. The germline V gene encodes CDR1 MDHEN and CDR2 SYDVKM. CDR3 size: 17 residues. The CDR3 bases are TGTGCCAGCAGCACTAGGGGGTCCCCCGCAACTAATGAAAAACTGTTTTTT. Protein product: CASSTRGSPATNEKLFF.

The chain has TRBV18 and TRBJ2-7, with 8 bases matching TRBD1. Germline loops: CDR1 KGHSH, CDR2 LQKENI. V was clipped by 2 bases and J by 2 bases; unmatched bases: 11. The CDR3 totals 17 residues. CDR3 loop: CASSPRAGQADPYEQYF. CDR3 DNA sequence: TGTGCCAGCTCACCAAGGGCGGGACAGGCTGACCCCTACGAGCAGTACTTC.

The chain links TRBV5-4 to TRBJ2-7, with 7 bases aligning to TRBD2. Germline loops: CDR1 SGHNT, CDR2 YYREEE (reference sequence). There are 15 residues in the CDR3. With V trimmed by 1 base and J by 0 bases, 4 bases remained unmatched. CDR3 coding DNA: TGTGCCAGCAGCTTGCCAGGGACTAACTCCTACGAGCAGTACTTC. This encodes CASSLPGTNSYEQYF.

CDR3 region: CASSYSRDRRDEKLFF. CDR3 nucleotides: TGTGCCAGCAGTTACTCCCGTGACAGACGTGATGAAAAACTGTTTTTT. The chain employs TRBV6-5 and TRBJ1-4, with D maybe TRBD1 (5 bases). With 0 bases removed from V and 6 bases from J, the gap between germline ends came to 14 bases. This CDR3 spans 16 amino acids. Germline V CDR1 and CDR2: MNHEY, SVGAGI.

J is TRBJ1-5 and V is TRBV6-6, with TRBD1 matching 7 bases. The length of the CDR3 is 16 residues. Germline V gives CDR1 MNHNY, CDR2 SVGAGI (reference sequence). The ends lost 7 bases at V and 4 bases at J; junction bases unmatched: 13. CDR3 in amino acids: CASILGQVPPNQPQHF. The CDR3 bases are TGTGCCAGCATCTTAGGACAGGTCCCGCCTAATCAGCCCCAGCATTTT.